This TCR beta chain was found in a study of CD8 T cells in ankylosing spondylitis. TCRdb independently ran MiXCR on the 5' RACE reads; one entry per CDR3 protein. The sample contains fewer than 250,000 distinct CDR3 sequences, over 9.5% of which appear only once. V was pared by 4 bases and J by 5 bases, with 15 bases between. Germline V lookup: CDR1 DFQATT, CDR2 SNEGSKA (reference sequence). This CDR3 contains 14 residues. Ten or more counts support this clonotype. The clonotype comes from a male donor with ankylosing spondylitis or in good health (not recorded which). This rearrangement joins TRBV20-1 to TRBJ1-5, with a possible D match to TRBD1 (6 bases). Sequenced sample: blood, either unsorted or a sorted T cell fraction (not recorded which). CDR3: CSAKTGTSDQPQHF. The CDR3 nucleotides are TGCAGTGCTAAAACCGGGACAAGCGATCAGCCCCAGCATTTT.